This T cell receptor (beta chain) was observed in a study of T cell repertoires in cytomegalovirus infection. Study background: CMV infection plus the matching HLA type was flagged by public TCR beta signatures.

In its sample, this clonotype was seen a few times. Antigen specificity is unknown. TCRdb ran MiXCR on the reads and lists one entry per CDR3 protein. The sample has 200,000 to 250,000 distinct CDR3 sequences, around 12% seen once. Overall study findings and caveats: Summed frequency of shared TCR beta families picked out CMV carriers who also had the relevant HLA.

Trimming cost V 0 bases and J 5 bases, with 16 bases left between them. The CDR3 totals 17 residues. Germline lookup yields CDR1 SNHLY and CDR2 FYNNEI. This sequence joins TRBV2 and TRBJ1-4, with a weak D call TRBD1 (6 bases). The sample taken for sequencing was PBMCs. This TCR was recovered from a human donor in good health (CMV status not recorded). Some clones in this sample may be carry-over from other donors' samples. The CDR3 reads CASSEAPIQGSNEKLFF. The CDR3 DNA reads TGTGCCAGCAGTGAAGCCCCGATACAGGGTTCGAATGAAAAACTGTTTTTT.